The T cell receptor (beta chain) under discussion was sequenced for a study of shared clonotypes between healthy human individuals. General study points: Naive CD4 clonotypes were shared across several donors at around 5.4%.

Profiled with immunoSEQ multiplex PCR; TCRdb holds only in-frame clones, not every one. The data show about 2.4 million clones, with 90% to 95% seen just once and about 0.39% held by the top ten. Turning to this clone: Its specificity is unknown. The CDR3 carries no conserved terminal phenylalanine or tryptophan, so it likely arises from a read error. The limits of the CDR3 on the DNA are not certain, so only TCRdb's listed CDR3 is given.

This sequence originates from a man aged 18 to 30 in good health. Some clones in this sample may be carry-over from other donors' samples. Sequencing was carried out using naive CD4+ T cells from PBMCs. Sample subset: CD45RA+ positively selected.

The CDR3 sequence: CASSLSSRWVI. The rearrangement joins TRBV5-6 to TRBJ1-2. From its first to its last residue, the CDR3 has 11 amino acids. Looked up from germline, CDR1 is SGHDT and CDR2 is YYEEEE.